The 28 T cell receptor beta chains listed next were all sequenced from one sample in a study of blood T cell repertoires in COVID-19. Profiling relied on immunoSEQ multiplex PCR, and the TCRdb table lists in-frame clones only, not all of them. In the table there are under 200,000 clones, 75% to 85% of which are singletons. The sequenced sample consisted of peripheral blood. The receptors stem from a woman aged 55-75 years with COVID-19, enrolled during active disease.

The chain combines TRBV24-1 with TRBJ2-3, with TRBD1 matching 8 bases. J lost 2 bases, V lost 2 bases, and 11 bases had no gene match. Germline assignment: CDR1 KGHDR and CDR2 SFDVKD. The CDR3 is 18 amino acids. CDR3 amino acids: CATSDSRQGLALTDTQYF. The DNA of the CDR3 is TGTGCCACCAGTGATTCACGACAGGGGCTAGCCCTCACAGATACGCAGTATTTT.

CDR3 residues: CASSYLALSGNTIYF. DNA for the CDR3: TGTGCCAGCAGTTATTTGGCCCTCTCTGGAAACACCATATATTTT. V usage is TRBV6-6 and J usage is TRBJ1-3; no reliable D call. Trimming shortened V by 3 bases and J by 0 bases, and 9 bases separated the two germline ends. CDR3 size: 15 residues. The germline V gene has CDR1 MNHNY and CDR2 SVGAGI (reference sequence).

V gene TRBV2 combines with J gene TRBJ2-7; 9 bases fit TRBD2. CDR1 is SNHLY, CDR2 FYNNEI, per germline. This CDR3 has 11 residues. Unmatched junction bases numbered 3, after V lost 4 bases and J lost 11 bases. DNA of the CDR3: TGTGCCAGCAGTGGACTAGCGGAAGAGTACTTC. Translated: CASSGLAEEYF.

The V and J genes are TRBV24-1 and TRBJ2-5; 8 nucleotides agree with TRBD2. J was trimmed by 6 bases and V by 4 bases; bases with no gene match: 9. Germline CDR1 reads KGHDR; CDR2 reads SFDVKD. The CDR3 runs 15 residues. CDR3 in amino acids: CATSDGGLVAQTQYF. CDR3 DNA sequence: TGTGCCACCAGTGACGGGGGACTAGTCGCCCAGACCCAGTACTTC.

The V call is TRBV11-3, the J call TRBJ2-7; D is unresolved. The CDR3 length is 12 residues. In germline, CDR1 is SGHNT, CDR2 YENEEA. V was trimmed by 4 bases and J by 3 bases, leaving 7 bases between them. The CDR3: CASSSGRYEQYF. DNA of the CDR3: TGTGCCAGCAGCTCCGGTCGCTACGAGCAGTACTTC.

The V call is TRBV3-1 (or the pseudogene TRBV3-2), the J call TRBJ1-2; 8 nucleotides match TRBD1. The CDR3 has 15 residues. Per the germline V gene, CDR1 is LGHDT and CDR2 is YNNKEL (reference sequence). V gave up 4 bases and J gave up 5 bases; unmatched junction bases: 9. CDR3 sequence reads: CASSPGQGRGYGYTF. CDR3 DNA: TGTGCCAGCAGCCCTGGACAGGGCCGGGGGTATGGCTACACCTTC.

The chain recombines TRBV5-6 with TRBJ1-1; 9 bases are a match to TRBD1. The CDR3 is 15 residues long. V trimming: 4 bases; J trimming: 5 bases; junction bases outside the gene matches: 9. Germline-derived CDR1 and CDR2 are SGHDT and YYEEEE. The CDR3 loop reads CASSGVQGAKTEAFF. The DNA of the CDR3 is TGTGCCAGCAGCGGTGTACAGGGGGCGAAGACTGAAGCTTTCTTT.

CDR3 protein: CASSLRSRSTGELFF. CDR3 sequence (DNA): TGTGCCAGCAGTTTACGTAGCAGAAGTACCGGGGAGCTGTTTTTT. The chain recombines TRBV27 with TRBJ2-2; no clear D. This CDR3 comprises 15 residues. Germline V lookup: CDR1 MNHEY, CDR2 SMNVEV (reference sequence). Trimming took off 2 bases at V and 5 bases at J, with 12 bases between the two ends.

V gene TRBV5-6 combines with J gene TRBJ1-1; TRBD1 might be the D (5 bases). Germline CDR1 SGHDT, CDR2 YYEEEE. This CDR3 has 17 amino acids. Between the trimmed V and J ends, which lost 3 bases and 0 bases, there was a span of 18 bases. The CDR3 region is CASSWGTGGTMNTEAFF. The CDR3 DNA sequence: TGTGCCAGCAGCTGGGGGACCGGCGGGACCATGAACACTGAAGCTTTCTTT.

This rearrangement joins TRBV2 to TRBJ1-2; D may be TRBD1 (5 bases). V was cut by 4 bases and J by 3 bases, with 9 bases left in between. This CDR3 is built from 13 residues. The germline gives CDR1 SNHLY, CDR2 FYNNEI. CDR3 sequence: CASSGDSYYGYTF. CDR3 DNA sequence: TGTGCCAGCAGTGGTGACAGTTACTATGGCTACACCTTC.

CDR3 nucleotide sequence: TGTGCCAGTAGTAGCCACGGGACAGGGAACCAGCCCCAGCATTTT. Its translation is CASSSHGTGNQPQHF. The chain employs TRBV19 and TRBJ1-5; 9 positions match TRBD1. Per germline, CDR1 LNHDA and CDR2 SQIVND (reference sequence). V was pared by 4 bases and J by 7 bases, with 8 bases of the junction left unmatched. The CDR3 spans 15 residues.

This chain links TRBV7-8 with TRBJ1-2, with D unresolved. Germline V lookup: CDR1 SGHVS, CDR2 FQNEAQ. V lost 2 bases to trimming and J lost 2 bases, with 18 bases between them. The CDR3 has 17 residues. CDR3 bases: TGTGCCAGCAGCTTAAAATCTCGCCAGAACGCCAACTATGGCTACACCTTC. Translated: CASSLKSRQNANYGYTF.

The chain recombines TRBV11-3 with TRBJ2-3; the match to TRBD1 covers 7 bases. This CDR3 is built from 12 residues. Germline V gene data show CDR1 as SGHNT and CDR2 as YENEEA. V trimming: 5 bases; J trimming: 5 bases; junction bases outside the gene matches: 1. CDR3 residues: CASSPGGDTQYF. In DNA form, the CDR3 reads TGTGCCAGCAGCCCAGGGGGAGATACGCAGTATTTT.

Only one count was recorded for this clone. The V call is TRBV5-8, the J call TRBJ2-7, with 7 bases aligning to TRBD2. The CDR3 sequence is 14 residues long. Per germline, CDR1 SGHTS and CDR2 YDEGEE. J lost 4 bases, V lost 1 base, and 5 bases had no gene match. This CDR3 reads CASSLQRGGYEQYV. Written as DNA, the CDR3 is TGTGCCAGCAGCTTGCAGCGGGGAGGGTACGAGCAGTACGTC.

This chain joins TRBV24-1 and TRBJ2-3; the match to TRBD2 covers 9 bases. From germline, CDR1 is KGHDR and CDR2 SFDVKD. J was trimmed by 1 base and V by 5 bases; bases with no gene match: 6. The CDR3 totals 16 residues. The CDR3 coding sequence is TGTGCCACCAGTGTAGGGGTAGCGGGGGGCACAGATACGCAGTATTTT. It codes for CATSVGVAGGTDTQYF.

The genes are TRBV7-2 and TRBJ1-1; the D is unclear. The CDR3 sequence is 15 residues long. Per germline, CDR1 SGHTA and CDR2 FQGNSA. V lost 2 bases to trimming and J lost 0 bases, with 10 bases between them. The CDR3 bases are TGTGCCAGCAGCTTAACTAGGACCGTGAACACTGAAGCTTTCTTT. It specifies CASSLTRTVNTEAFF.

The rearrangement uses TRBV3-1 (or the pseudogene TRBV3-2) and TRBJ2-1, with D maybe TRBD1 (6 bases). The CDR3 is made up of 15 amino acids. V shed 0 bases and J shed 6 bases, with 12 bases lying between them. The germline CDR1 and CDR2 sequences are LGHDT and YNNKEL (reference sequence). The DNA of the CDR3 is TGTGCCAGCAGCCAAGACGCCAGGGGCACCAATGAGCAGTTCTTC. Residues: CASSQDARGTNEQFF.

The rearrangement uses TRBV5-1 and TRBJ2-2; tentatively, D is TRBD2 (5 bases). Trimming shortened V by 0 bases and J by 6 bases, and 9 bases separated the two germline ends. There are 14 residues in the CDR3. Germline assignment: CDR1 SGHRS and CDR2 YFSETQ. The CDR3 is CASSLGSEAGELFF. In DNA, the CDR3 is TGCGCCAGCAGCTTGGGTAGCGAGGCCGGGGAGCTGTTTTTT.

This clone has just a few counts. This chain uses TRBV6-5 with TRBJ1-5; D unclear. V was shortened by 2 bases and J by 4 bases, with 9 bases between the two germline ends. From germline, CDR1 is MNHEY and CDR2 SVGAGI. The CDR3 has 14 residues. The CDR3 is CASSYIAGNQPQHF. The CDR3 nucleotides are TGTGCCAGCAGTTACATCGCGGGAAATCAGCCCCAGCATTTT.

The chain links TRBV5-1 to TRBJ2-1; 9 bases map to TRBD2. Germline-derived CDR1 and CDR2 are SGHRS and YFSETQ. The ends lost 4 bases at V and 0 bases at J; junction bases unmatched: 2. The CDR3 has 15 amino acids. The CDR3 bases are TGCGCCAGCAGCCTTAGCGGGAGCTCCTACAATGAGCAGTTCTTC. Translating it yields CASSLSGSSYNEQFF.

The CDR3: CASSSDRVVSETQYF. The CDR3 DNA reads as TGTGCCAGCAGCTCGGACAGGGTGGTTTCAGAGACCCAGTACTTC. The genes are TRBV7-9 and TRBJ2-5, with TRBD1 matching over 8 bases. The CDR3 consists of 15 residues. CDR1 and CDR2 (germline): SEHNR, FQNEAQ (reference sequence). V gave up 4 bases and J gave up 4 bases; unmatched junction bases: 8.

The chain carries TRBV4-3 and TRBJ1-2, with 7 bases matching TRBD1. The germline gives CDR1 LGHNA, CDR2 YSLEER. V lost 0 bases to trimming and J lost 7 bases; unmatched junction nucleotides: 8. This CDR3 spans 15 amino acids. The CDR3 region has the DNA TGCGCCAGCAGCCAAGAGGGAACAGGGGTGGGTGGCTACACCTTC. Its translation: CASSQEGTGVGGYTF.

The chain combines TRBV15 with TRBJ1-6, with 10 positions matching TRBD1. Germline V gives CDR1 LNHNV, CDR2 YYDKDF (reference sequence). V dropped 0 bases and J dropped 14; count of bases not matched to a gene: 16. CDR3 length: 18 amino acids. CDR3 bases: TGTGCCACCAGCAGAGATAACGTTATCGGGACAGGGGATTCGTCCCTCCACTTT. This codes for CATSRDNVIGTGDSSLHF.

The chain employs TRBV5-1 and TRBJ1-1; perhaps TRBD1 as D (6 bases). The CDR3 has 15 amino acids. Germline CDR1 SGHRS, CDR2 YFSETQ. V lost 5 bases and J 1 base, leaving 15 bases between the germline ends. The DNA for the CDR3 is TGCGCCAGCAGACGAAACGGACAGAGGAACACTGAAGCTTTCTTT. Translating gives CASRRNGQRNTEAFF.

The chain joins TRBV27 to TRBJ2-2; 11 bases align to TRBD2. CDR1 is MNHEY, CDR2 SMNVEV, per germline (reference sequence). The CDR3 has 19 residues. Trimming at V came to 5 bases and at J to 3 bases, leaving 14 bases not matched to a gene. CDR3 coding DNA: TGTGCCAGCAGTCATTATACGGGACTAGCGGTCTCTTACACCGGGGAGCTGTTTTTT. Translation: CASSHYTGLAVSYTGELFF.

This clone occurred a few times. The chain couples TRBV14 to TRBJ1-1; TRBD1 is a possible D gene (6 bases). From germline, CDR1 is SGHDN and CDR2 FVKESK. CDR3 size: 16 residues. Trimming removed 1 base at V and 1 base at J, with 13 bases between. Written as DNA, the CDR3 is TGTGCCAGCAGCCAAGCAAGGGCAGGGGCGAACACTGAAGCTTTCTTT. It yields the protein CASSQARAGANTEAFF. Full variable domain (outside the CDR3, taken from reference TRBV14 and TRBJ1-1): EAGVTQFPSHSVIEKGQTVTLRCDPISGHDNLYWYRRVMGKEIKFLLHFVKESKQDESGMPNNRFLAERTGGTYSTLKVQPAELEDSGVYFCASSQARAGANTEAFFGQGTRLTVV.

The rearrangement uses TRBV3-1 (or the pseudogene TRBV3-2) and TRBJ1-5, with no clear D. V dropped 0 bases and J dropped 5 bases, with 5 bases sitting between them. The CDR3 extends over 13 amino acids. Germline V gene data show CDR1 as LGHDT and CDR2 as YNNKEL (reference sequence). CDR3 sequence: CASSQERDQPQHF. In DNA, the CDR3 is TGTGCCAGCAGCCAAGAGAGGGATCAGCCCCAGCATTTT.

The chain couples TRBV7-8 to TRBJ1-4; tentatively, D is TRBD1 (6 bases). Germline CDR1 and CDR2: SGHVS and FQNEAQ. The V end was cut by 5 bases, the J end by 0 bases, with 13 bases between. The CDR3 spans 16 residues. As DNA, the CDR3 is TGTGCCAGCAGCCGCAGGGGATCCGCAACTAATGAAAAACTGTTTTTT. It yields the protein CASSRRGSATNEKLFF. Full variable domain (rest looked up from reference TRBV7-8 and TRBJ1-4): GAGVSQSPRYKVAKRGQDVALRCDPISGHVSLFWYQQALGQGPEFLTYFQNEAQLDKSGLPSDRFFAERPEGSVSTLKIQRTQQEDSAVYLCASSRRGSATNEKLFFGSGTQLSVL.